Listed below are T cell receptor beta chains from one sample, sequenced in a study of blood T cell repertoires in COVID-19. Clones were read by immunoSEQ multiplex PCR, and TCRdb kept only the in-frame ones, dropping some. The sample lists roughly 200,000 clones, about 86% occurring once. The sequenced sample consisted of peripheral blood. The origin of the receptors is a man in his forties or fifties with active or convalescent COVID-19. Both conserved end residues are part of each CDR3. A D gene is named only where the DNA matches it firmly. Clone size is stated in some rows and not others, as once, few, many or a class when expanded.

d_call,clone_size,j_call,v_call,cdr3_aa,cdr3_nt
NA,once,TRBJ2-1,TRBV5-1,CASSLAGYKNNEQFF,TGCGCCAGCAGCTTGGCGGGGTATAAGAACAATGAGCAGTTCTTC
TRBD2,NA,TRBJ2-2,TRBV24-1,CAAGGERTGELFF,TGTGCCGCGGGGGGAGAGAGAACCGGGGAGCTGTTTTTT
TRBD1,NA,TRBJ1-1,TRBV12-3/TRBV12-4,CASSRQGATEAFF,TGTGCCAGCAGTCGTCAGGGGGCCACTGAAGCTTTCTTT
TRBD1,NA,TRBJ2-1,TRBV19,CASSIARGFTNEQFF,TGTGCCAGTAGTATAGCCAGGGGGTTCACAAATGAGCAGTTCTTC
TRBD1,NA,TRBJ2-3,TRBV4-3,CASSQDLTGGLLEDTQYF,TGCGCCAGCAGCCAAGATCTGACAGGGGGACTCTTGGAGGATACGCAGTATTTT
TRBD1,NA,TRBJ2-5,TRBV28,CASSSPGTGLQTQYF,TGTGCCAGCAGCTCACCCGGGACAGGCTTACAGACCCAGTACTTC
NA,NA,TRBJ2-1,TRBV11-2,CASSSHGGGLNEQFF,TGTGCCAGCAGCTCCCACGGAGGCGGTTTGAATGAGCAGTTCTTC
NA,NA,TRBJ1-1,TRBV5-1,CASSFQNTEAFF,TGCGCCAGCAGCTTTCAGAACACTGAAGCTTTCTTT
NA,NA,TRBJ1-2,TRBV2,CASSPDGEGVIGYTF,TGTGCCAGCAGCCCGGACGGTGAGGGAGTAATCGGCTACACCTTC
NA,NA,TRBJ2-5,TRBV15,CATSSGVRGKTQYF,TGTGCCACCAGCTCCGGGGTACGGGGAAAGACCCAGTACTTC
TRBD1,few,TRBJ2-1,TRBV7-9,CASSPPGQVQFF,TGTGCCAGCAGCCCACCGGGACAGGTCCAGTTCTTC
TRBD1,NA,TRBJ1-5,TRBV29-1,CSAGQGNQPQHF,TGCAGCGCCGGACAGGGAAATCAGCCCCAGCATTTT
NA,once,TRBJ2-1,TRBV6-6,CASSPSFGGSYNEQFF,TGTGCCAGCAGCCCGAGTTTCGGGGGCTCCTACAATGAGCAGTTCTTC
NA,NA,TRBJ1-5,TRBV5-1,CASSLGLSNQPQHF,TGCGCCAGCAGCTTGGGACTGAGCAATCAGCCCCAGCATTTT
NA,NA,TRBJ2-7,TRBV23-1,CASSRDWNSYEQYF,TGCGCCAGCAGTCGAGACTGGAACTCCTACGAGCAGTACTTC
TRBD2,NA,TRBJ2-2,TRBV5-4,CASSLAGAGAYTGELFF,TGTGCCAGCAGCTTGGCGGGAGCGGGGGCCTACACCGGGGAGCTGTTTTTT
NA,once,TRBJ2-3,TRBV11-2,CASSPLGVADTQYF,TGTGCCAGCAGCCCCTTGGGAGTCGCAGATACGCAGTATTTT
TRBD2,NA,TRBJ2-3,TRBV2,CASNRLAGAGGDTQYF,TGTGCCAGCAACCGACTAGCGGGGGCTGGGGGAGATACGCAGTATTTT
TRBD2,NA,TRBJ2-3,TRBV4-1,CASSPRVAGAQQATQYF,TGCGCCAGCAGCCCACGGGTAGCGGGGGCCCAGCAAGCTACGCAGTATTTT
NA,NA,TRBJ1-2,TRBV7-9,CASSLPGGLGYTF,TGTGCCAGCAGCTTACCGGGGGGCCTTGGCTACACCTTC
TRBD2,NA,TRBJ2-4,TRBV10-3,CAIRGGDIQYF,TGTGCCATCCGGGGGGGGGACATTCAGTACTTC
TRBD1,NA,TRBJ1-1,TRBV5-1,CASSRGQGNTEAFF,TGCGCCAGCAGCAGGGGACAGGGGAACACTGAAGCTTTCTTT
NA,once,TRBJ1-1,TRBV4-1,CASSQDGGNEAFF,TGCGCCAGCAGCCAAGATGGGGGGAATGAAGCTTTCTTT
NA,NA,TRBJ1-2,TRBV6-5,CASSTRTGIGYTF,TGTGCCAGCAGTACCCGTACAGGGATCGGCTACACCTTC
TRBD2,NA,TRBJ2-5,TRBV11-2,CASSQGLAEETQYF,TGTGCCAGCAGCCAGGGACTAGCGGAAGAGACCCAGTACTTC
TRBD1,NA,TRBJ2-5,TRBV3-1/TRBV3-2,CASSPGQGWVETQYF,TGTGCCAGCAGCCCCGGACAGGGATGGGTTGAGACCCAGTACTTC
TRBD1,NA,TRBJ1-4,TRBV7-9,CASSLGQGASTNEKLFF,TGTGCCAGCAGCTTAGGGCAGGGGGCCTCAACTAATGAAAAACTGTTTTTT
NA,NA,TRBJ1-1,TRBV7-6,CASSRSPGVGGKDTEAFF,TGTGCCAGCAGCAGAAGCCCCGGGGTGGGGGGGAAGGACACTGAAGCTTTCTTT
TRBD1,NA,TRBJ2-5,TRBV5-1,CASSSTGLEETQYF,TGCGCCAGCAGCTCGACAGGGTTAGAGGAGACCCAGTACTTC
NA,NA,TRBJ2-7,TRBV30,CAWSQGIYEQYF,TGTGCCTGGAGTCAGGGGATCTACGAGCAGTACTTC
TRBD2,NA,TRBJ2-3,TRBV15,CATSSLSGGVDTQYF,TGTGCCACCAGCAGTCTAAGTGGGGGGGTAGATACGCAGTATTTT
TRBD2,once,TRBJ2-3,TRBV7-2,CASSVGLAGFTDTQYF,TGTGCCAGCAGCGTAGGACTAGCGGGGTTCACAGATACGCAGTATTTT
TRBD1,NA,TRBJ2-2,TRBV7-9,CASSLFGTGNTGELFF,TGTGCCAGCAGCTTATTCGGGACAGGGAACACCGGGGAGCTGTTTTTT
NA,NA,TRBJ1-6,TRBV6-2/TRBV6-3,CASSYWSHNSPLHF,TGTGCCAGCAGTTACTGGAGCCACAATTCACCCCTCCACTTT
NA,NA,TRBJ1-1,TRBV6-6,CASSSSGRGGTEAFF,TGTGCCAGCAGTTCATCAGGGAGGGGTGGTACTGAAGCTTTCTTT
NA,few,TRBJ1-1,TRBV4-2,CASSQYGRGDTEAFF,TGTGCCAGCAGCCAATACGGGCGGGGGGACACTGAAGCTTTCTTT
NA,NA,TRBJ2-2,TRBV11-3,CASSLATGSGELFF,TGTGCCAGCAGCTTAGCTACAGGGTCCGGGGAGCTGTTTTTT
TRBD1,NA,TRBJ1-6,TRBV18,CASSPSSDRGNSPLHF,TGTGCCAGCTCACCTTCATCCGACAGGGGGAACTCACCCCTCCACTTT
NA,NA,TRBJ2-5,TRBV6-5,CASSYSKWGAGETQYF,TGTGCCAGCAGTTACTCGAAGTGGGGCGCGGGGGAGACCCAGTACTTC
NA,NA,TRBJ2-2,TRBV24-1,CATMRELFF,TGTGCCACCATGCGTGAGCTGTTTTTT
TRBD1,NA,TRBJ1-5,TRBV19,CASGQGYNQPQHF,TGTGCCAGTGGACAGGGCTACAATCAGCCCCAGCATTTT
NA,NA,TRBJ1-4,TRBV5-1,CASSLAQGMGQKLFF,TGCGCCAGCAGCTTGGCCCAAGGGATGGGGCAAAAACTGTTTTTT
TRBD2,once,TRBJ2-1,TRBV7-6,CASSLLGASGGTTNEQFF,TGTGCCAGCAGCTTACTAGGGGCTAGCGGGGGCACAACTAATGAGCAGTTCTTC
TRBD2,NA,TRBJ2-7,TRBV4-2,CASSGSSGDTISYEQYF,TGTGCCAGCAGCGGTAGTAGCGGGGATACCATCTCCTACGAGCAGTACTTC
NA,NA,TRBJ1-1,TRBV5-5,CASSSSMNTEAFF,TGTGCCAGCAGCTCATCTATGAACACTGAAGCTTTCTTT
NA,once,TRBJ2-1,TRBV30,CAWTQGRSYNEQFF,TGTGCCTGGACTCAGGGGCGATCCTACAATGAGCAGTTCTTC
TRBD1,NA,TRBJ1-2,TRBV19,CASSIDNRGRGGYTF,TGTGCCAGTAGTATAGATAACAGGGGGCGCGGAGGCTACACCTTC
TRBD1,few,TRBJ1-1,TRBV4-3,CASSQDPTGDTEAFF,TGCGCCAGCAGCCAAGACCCGACAGGGGACACTGAAGCTTTCTTT
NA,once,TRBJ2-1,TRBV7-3,CASSWRGGKGTYNEQFF,TGTGCCAGCAGCTGGAGGGGAGGAAAAGGAACCTACAATGAGCAGTTCTTC
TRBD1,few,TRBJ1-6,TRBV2,CASSLGQARHSPLHF,TGTGCCAGCAGCTTGGGACAGGCCCGCCATTCACCCCTCCACTTT
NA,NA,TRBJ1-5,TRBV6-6,CASSRQVLSNQPQHF,TGTGCCAGCAGCCGACAGGTGTTGAGCAATCAGCCCCAGCATTTT